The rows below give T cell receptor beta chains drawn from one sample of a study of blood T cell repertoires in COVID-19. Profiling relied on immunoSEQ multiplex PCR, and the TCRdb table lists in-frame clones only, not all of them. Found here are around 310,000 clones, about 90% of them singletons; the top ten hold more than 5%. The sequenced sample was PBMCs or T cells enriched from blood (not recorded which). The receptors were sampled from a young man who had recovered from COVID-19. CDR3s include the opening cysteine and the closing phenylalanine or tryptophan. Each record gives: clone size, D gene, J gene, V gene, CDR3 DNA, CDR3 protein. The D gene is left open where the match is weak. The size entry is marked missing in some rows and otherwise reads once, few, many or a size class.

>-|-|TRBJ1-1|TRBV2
TGTGCCAGCTCGGACATCGGAAGGGAAGCTTTCTTT
CASSDIGREAFF
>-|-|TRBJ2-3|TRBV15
TGTGCCACCAGCAGAGGTGGCCAGGTAGATACGCAGTATTTT
CATSRGGQVDTQYF
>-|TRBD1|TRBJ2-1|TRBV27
TGTGCCAGCAGTTCGACAGGGGGCTACAATGAGCAGTTCTTC
CASSSTGGYNEQFF
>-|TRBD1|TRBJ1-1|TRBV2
TGTGCCAGCAGTCCCAATACAGGGGGCGGCGGTGAAGCTTTCTTT
CASSPNTGGGGEAFF
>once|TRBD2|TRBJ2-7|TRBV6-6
TGTGCCAGCAGTTACGGGACTAGCGGGGCCGAGCAGTACTTC
CASSYGTSGAEQYF
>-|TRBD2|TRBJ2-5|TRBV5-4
TGTGCCAGCAGCTCGACTAGCGGGGGCGAGACCCAGTACTTC
CASSSTSGGETQYF
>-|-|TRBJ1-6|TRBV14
TGTGCCAGCAGCCAAGATGCTGGGGGGGTATTCTCCTATAATTCACCCCTCCACTTT
CASSQDAGGVFSYNSPLHF
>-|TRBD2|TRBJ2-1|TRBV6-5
TGTGCCGCAACGGCGCTAGCGGTCGATGAGCAGTTCTTC
CAATALAVDEQFF
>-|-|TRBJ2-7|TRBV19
TGTGCCAGTAGTATTGGGGCAGGGGCTATCTACGAGCAGTACTTC
CASSIGAGAIYEQYF
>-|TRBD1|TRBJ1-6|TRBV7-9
TGTGCCAGCAGCTTAGGGACAGGAAGCTCCTATAATTCACCCCTCCACTTT
CASSLGTGSSYNSPLHF
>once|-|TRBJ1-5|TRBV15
TGTGCCACCAGCAGAGTCCGGGGGAGCAATCAGCCCCAGCATTTT
CATSRVRGSNQPQHF
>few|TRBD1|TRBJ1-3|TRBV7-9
TGTGCCAGCAGCCGACAGGGACAGTCTGGAAACACCATATATTTT
CASSRQGQSGNTIYF
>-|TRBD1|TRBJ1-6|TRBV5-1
TGCGCCAGCAGGAACGACAGGGTCTATAATTCACCCCTCCACTTT
CASRNDRVYNSPLHF
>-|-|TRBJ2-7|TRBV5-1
TGCGCCAGCAGCCCGAACAGGGGGGAGGGATACGAGCAGTACTTC
CASSPNRGEGYEQYF
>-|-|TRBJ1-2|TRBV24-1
TGTGCCACCAGTGATTCTTCCAGGGGTGGCTATGGCTACACCTTC
CATSDSSRGGYGYTF
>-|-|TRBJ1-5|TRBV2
TGTGCCAGCAAGGGGGACGGCCTATCCTTGCAGCCCCAGCATTTT
CASKGDGLSLQPQHF
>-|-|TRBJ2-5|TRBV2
TGTGCCAGCAGGTTAGGGAGGGGGGGCCCCGCAGAGACCCAGTACTTC
CASRLGRGGPAETQYF
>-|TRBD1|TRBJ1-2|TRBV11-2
TGTGCCAGCAGCACCGCCAGGGGGGTTCAGGACTATGGCTACACCTTC
CASSTARGVQDYGYTF
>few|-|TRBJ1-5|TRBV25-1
TGTGCCAGCAGTGACAGGCTGAGCAATCAGCCCCAGCATTTT
CASSDRLSNQPQHF
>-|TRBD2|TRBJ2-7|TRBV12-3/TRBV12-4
TGTGCCAGCAGGGGGAGGGAATCCTACGAGCAGTACTTC
CASRGRESYEQYF
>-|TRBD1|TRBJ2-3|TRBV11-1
TGTGCCAGCAGCCCCGACAGGGGCGGTAGCACAGATACGCAGTATTTT
CASSPDRGGSTDTQYF
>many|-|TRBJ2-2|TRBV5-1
TGCGCCAGCAGCTCCCTAGACAGGAACACCGGGGAGCTGTTTTTT
CASSSLDRNTGELFF
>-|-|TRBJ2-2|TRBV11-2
TGTGCCAGCAGCTTAGGAGGGGGTAGGACCGGGGAGCTGTTTTTT
CASSLGGGRTGELFF
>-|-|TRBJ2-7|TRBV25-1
TGTGCCAGCAGAGGGGAATACGAGCAGTACTTC
CASRGEYEQYF
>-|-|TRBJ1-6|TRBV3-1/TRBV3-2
TGTGCCAGCAGCCACCAGATAGGGAGGGGATCACCCCTCCACTTT
CASSHQIGRGSPLHF
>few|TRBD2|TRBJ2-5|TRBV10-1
TGCGCCAGCGAGCGGGGAAAAGAGACCCAGTACTTC
CASERGKETQYF
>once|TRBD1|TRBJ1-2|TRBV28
TGTGCCAGCATCCTCGGACAGGAAAGTTCCTATGGCTACACCTTC
CASILGQESSYGYTF
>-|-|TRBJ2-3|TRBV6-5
TGTGCCAGCAGTTACGTGTTCCCGAGCACAGATACGCAGTATTTT
CASSYVFPSTDTQYF
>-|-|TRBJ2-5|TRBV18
TGTGCCAGCTCACCGTTCGGAGGGGAGACCCAGTACTTC
CASSPFGGETQYF
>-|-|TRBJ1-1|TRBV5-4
TGTGCCAGCAGCTGGGGCGGTTACACTGAAGCTTTCTTT
CASSWGGYTEAFF
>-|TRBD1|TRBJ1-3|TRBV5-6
TGTGCCAGCAGCTCGGGACAGGTTAAAAACACCATATATTTT
CASSSGQVKNTIYF
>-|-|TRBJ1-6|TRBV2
TGTGCCAGCAACGTCCCCGGGTATAATTCACCCCTCCACTTT
CASNVPGYNSPLHF
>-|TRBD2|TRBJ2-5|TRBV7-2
TGTGCCAGCAGCTCCGCTAGCGGGGGGGCCGTGGAGACCCAGTACTTC
CASSSASGGAVETQYF
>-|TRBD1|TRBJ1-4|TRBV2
TGTGCCAGCCAGGGGGCTGGGGCAAAACTGTTTTTT
CASQGAGAKLFF
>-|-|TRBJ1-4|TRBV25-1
TGTGCCAGCAGTGATTACAACAGAAAACTGTTTTTT
CASSDYNRKLFF
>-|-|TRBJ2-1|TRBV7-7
TGTGCCAGCAGCTTAGTCTTCTACAATGAGCAGTTCTTC
CASSLVFYNEQFF
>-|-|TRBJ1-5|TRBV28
TGTGCCAGCAGTTTGGGACATTTTAATCAGCCCCAGCATTTT
CASSLGHFNQPQHF
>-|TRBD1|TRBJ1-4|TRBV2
TGTGCCAGCAGACCGGGACAGGTTAATGAAAAACTGTTTTTT
CASRPGQVNEKLFF
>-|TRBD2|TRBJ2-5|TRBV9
TGTGCCAGCAGCGGTAGCGGGGGGGCTGGAGAGACCCAGTACTTC
CASSGSGGAGETQYF
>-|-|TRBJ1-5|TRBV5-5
TGTGCCAGCAGCCCGGCTGGGGGCGGCGGGCAGCCCCAGCATTTT
CASSPAGGGGQPQHF